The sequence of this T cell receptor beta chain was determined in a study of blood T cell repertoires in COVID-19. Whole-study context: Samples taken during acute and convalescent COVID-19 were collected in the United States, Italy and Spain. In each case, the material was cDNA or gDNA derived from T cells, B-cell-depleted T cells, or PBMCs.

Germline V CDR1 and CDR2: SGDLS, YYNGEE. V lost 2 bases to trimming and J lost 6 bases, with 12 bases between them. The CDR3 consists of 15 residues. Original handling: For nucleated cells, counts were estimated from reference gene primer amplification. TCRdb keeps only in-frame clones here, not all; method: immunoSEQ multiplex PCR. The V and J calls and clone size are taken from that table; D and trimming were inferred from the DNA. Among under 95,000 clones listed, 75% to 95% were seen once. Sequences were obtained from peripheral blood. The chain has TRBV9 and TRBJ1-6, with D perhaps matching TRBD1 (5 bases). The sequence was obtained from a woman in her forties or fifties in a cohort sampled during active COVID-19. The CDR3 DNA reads TGTGCCAGCAGCGTGGTTGGGGCGAGTAATTCACCCCTCCACTTT. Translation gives CASSVVGASNSPLHF.